This paragraph reports one T cell receptor (beta chain). As yet, its antigen is unknown. The PCR was carried out with 60 Vbeta primers and 13 Jbeta primers. In the original processing: Later, an analysis found about 80 million unique TCR beta chains, and about 10 million of these were shared. Profiling relied on immunoSEQ multiplex PCR, and the TCRdb table lists in-frame clones only, not all of them. The V and J calls and clone size come from that table; D and trimming were worked out from the DNA. The sample yields around 120,000 clones, roughly four fifths seen once. The sample originates from a study of cytomegalovirus exposure and HLA in healthy donors. Regarding the study as a whole: Common viral pathogens (according to a later analysis) appeared linked to several of the most significant clusters. Apparent HLA restriction characterized most CMV-associated TCR beta chains in a later analysis.

The source of this sequence is a boy aged 2 to 10 in good health and CMV-seronegative. Sequenced material: PBMCs.

The CDR3 reads CSVEGPRGAKTEAFF. In DNA, the CDR3 is TGCAGCGTTGAAGGTCCTCGGGGGGCGAAGACTGAAGCTTTCTTT. The chain couples TRBV29-1 to TRBJ1-1; D is possibly TRBD1 (6 bases). CDR3 length: 15 amino acids. V lost 1 base to trimming and J lost 5 bases, with 17 bases between them. CDR1 is SQVTM and CDR2 is ANQGSEA in the germline V gene.